Below, one T cell receptor (beta chain) is given with its context. Its antigen is as yet unknown. Germline is not matched at one junction end, which may reflect a read error. The survey-level immunoSEQ assay was used. Profiled with immunoSEQ multiplex PCR; TCRdb holds only in-frame clones, not every one. The sample contains 35,000 to 45,000 clones, around 85% of which appear only once. Control samples were healthy donors' buffy coats. This sample is part of a study of STAT5B mutations in CD4+ large granular lymphocyte leukemia. Overall study results and limits: TRBV06-family usage was enriched in top patient clones (8/27) versus controls (2/35). Patient CD4-sorted repertoires stayed more clonal than healthy ones after leukemic-clone removal.

Germline CDR1 reads SGHNT; CDR2 reads YYREEE (reference sequence). This CDR3 is 13 amino acids long. The clonotype originates from a human donor in good health. The chain employs TRBV5-4 and TRBJ1-5; no definite D call. Sequencing was performed on CD4+ T cells from blood buffy coats. The CDR3: CASSLDSNQPQHF. The CDR3, as DNA: TGTGCCAGCAGTTTGGATAGCAATCAGCCCCAGCATTTT.